This T cell receptor beta chain was documented in a study of blood T cell repertoires in COVID-19. Generated by immunoSEQ multiplex PCR, the TCRdb table keeps only in-frame clones and is missing some. The sample yields about 210,000 clones, roughly 90% seen once. V trimming: 3 bases; J trimming: 5 bases; junction bases outside the gene matches: 11. Germline-derived CDR1 and CDR2 are MNHNS and SASEGT. The length of the CDR3 is 16 residues. The sequencing input was peripheral blood. The sequence derives from a woman between 65 and 79 years old with acute or convalescent COVID-19. The gene calls are TRBV6-1 and TRBJ2-5; 8 bases map to TRBD2. In nucleotides, the CDR3 is TGTGCCAGCAGTGAGGGTTCTGGGCGGGGGGACGAGACCCAGTACTTC. It specifies CASSEGSGRGDETQYF.